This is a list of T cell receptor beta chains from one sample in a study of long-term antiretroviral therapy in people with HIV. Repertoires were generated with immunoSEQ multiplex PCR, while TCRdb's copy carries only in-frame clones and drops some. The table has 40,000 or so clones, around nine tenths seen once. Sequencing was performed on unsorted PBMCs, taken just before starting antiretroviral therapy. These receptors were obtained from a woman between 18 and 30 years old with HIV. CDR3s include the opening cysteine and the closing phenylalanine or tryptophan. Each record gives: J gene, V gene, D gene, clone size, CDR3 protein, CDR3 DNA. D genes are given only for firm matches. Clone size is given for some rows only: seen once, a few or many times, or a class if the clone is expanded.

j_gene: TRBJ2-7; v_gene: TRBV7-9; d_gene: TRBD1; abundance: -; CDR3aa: CASHSTGQGAYEQYF; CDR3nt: TGTGCCAGCCACTCGACGGGACAGGGGGCTTACGAGCAGTACTTC
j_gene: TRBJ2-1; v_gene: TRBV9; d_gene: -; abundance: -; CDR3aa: CASSVRGLNYYNEQFF; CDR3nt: TGTGCCAGCAGCGTGCGCGGATTGAACTATTACAATGAGCAGTTCTTC
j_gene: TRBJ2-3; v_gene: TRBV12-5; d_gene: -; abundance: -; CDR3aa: CASGLGGAADTQYF; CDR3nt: TGTGCTAGTGGTTTGGGGGGGGCCGCAGATACGCAGTATTTT
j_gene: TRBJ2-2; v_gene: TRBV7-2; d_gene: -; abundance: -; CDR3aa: CASSYNTGELFF; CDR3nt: TGTGCCAGCAGCTATAACACCGGGGAGCTGTTTTTT
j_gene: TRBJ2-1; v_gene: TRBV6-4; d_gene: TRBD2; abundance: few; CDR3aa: CASKGGRADEQFF; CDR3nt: TGTGCCAGCAAAGGCGGGAGGGCCGATGAGCAGTTCTTC
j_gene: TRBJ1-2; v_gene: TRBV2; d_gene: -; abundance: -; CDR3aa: CASRRVGGYTF; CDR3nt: TGTGCCAGCAGGAGGGTGGGGGGCTACACCTTC
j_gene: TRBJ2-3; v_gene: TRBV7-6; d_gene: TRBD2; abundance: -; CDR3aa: CASSPSTSGRTGDTQYF; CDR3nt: TGTGCCAGCAGCCCCTCGACTAGCGGGAGGACGGGGGATACGCAGTATTTT
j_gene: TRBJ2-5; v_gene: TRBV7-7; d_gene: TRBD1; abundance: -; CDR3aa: CASSLDRGETQYF; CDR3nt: TGTGCTAGCAGCTTGGACAGGGGAGAGACCCAGTACTTC
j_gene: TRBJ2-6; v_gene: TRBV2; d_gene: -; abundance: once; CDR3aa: CAGTGGANVLTF; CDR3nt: TGTGCAGGGACGGGTGGGGCCAACGTCCTGACTTTC
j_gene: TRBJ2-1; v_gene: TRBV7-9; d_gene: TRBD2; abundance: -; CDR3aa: CASSRAGESEQFF; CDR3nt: TGTGCCAGCAGCCGGGCGGGAGAATCTGAGCAGTTCTTC
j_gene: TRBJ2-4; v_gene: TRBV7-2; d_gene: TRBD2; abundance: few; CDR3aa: CASSLVPRGVKNIQYF; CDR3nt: TGTGCCAGCAGCTTAGTTCCGCGGGGGGTCAAAAACATTCAGTACTTC
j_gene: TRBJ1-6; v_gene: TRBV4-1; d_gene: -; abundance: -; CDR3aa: CASSQDRTNYNSPLHF; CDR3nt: TGCGCCAGCAGCCAAGATAGGACAAATTATAATTCACCCCTCCACTTT
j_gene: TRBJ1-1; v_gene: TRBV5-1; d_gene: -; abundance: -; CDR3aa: CACSTGGRNTEAFF; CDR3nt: TGCGCCTGTTCGACCGGCGGGCGGAACACTGAAGCTTTCTTT
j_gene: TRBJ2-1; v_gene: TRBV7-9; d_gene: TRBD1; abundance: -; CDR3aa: CASSPLSGQGSNEQFF; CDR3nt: TGTGCCAGCAGCCCATTATCGGGACAGGGGTCCAATGAGCAGTTCTTC
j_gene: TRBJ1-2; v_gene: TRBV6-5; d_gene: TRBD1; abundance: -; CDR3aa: CASSYTRDRGGYGYTF; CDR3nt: TGTGCCAGCAGTTACACCCGGGACAGAGGAGGCTATGGCTACACCTTC
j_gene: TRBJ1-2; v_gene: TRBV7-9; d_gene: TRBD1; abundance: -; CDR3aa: CASSLNGDRANYGYTF; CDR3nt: TGTGCCAGCAGCTTAAATGGGGACAGAGCTAACTATGGCTACACCTTC
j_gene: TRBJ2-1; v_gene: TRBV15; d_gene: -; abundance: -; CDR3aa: CATSRAPPDNEQFF; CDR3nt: TGTGCCACCAGCAGAGCTCCCCCTGACAATGAGCAGTTCTTC
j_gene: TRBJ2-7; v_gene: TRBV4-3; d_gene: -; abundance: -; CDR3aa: CASSQDDGSGYEQYF; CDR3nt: TGCGCCAGCAGCCAAGACGACGGATCAGGATACGAGCAGTACTTC
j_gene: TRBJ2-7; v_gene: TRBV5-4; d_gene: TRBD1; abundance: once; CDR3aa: CASSFPGQGQEQYF; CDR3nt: TGTGCCAGCAGCTTCCCGGGACAGGGTCAAGAGCAGTACTTC
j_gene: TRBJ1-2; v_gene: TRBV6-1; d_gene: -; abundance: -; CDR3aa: CASSVASRGNYGYTF; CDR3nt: TGTGCCAGCAGTGTTGCCTCGCGCGGCAACTATGGCTACACCTTC
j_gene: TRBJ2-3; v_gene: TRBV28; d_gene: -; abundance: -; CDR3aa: CASSSFRGAGTDTQYF; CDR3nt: TGTGCCAGCAGTTCCTTCCGGGGGGCTGGCACAGATACGCAGTATTTT
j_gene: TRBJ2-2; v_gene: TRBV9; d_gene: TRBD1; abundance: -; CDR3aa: CASSIRQGMSAGELFF; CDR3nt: TGTGCCAGCAGCATCCGACAGGGGATGTCTGCCGGGGAGCTGTTTTTT
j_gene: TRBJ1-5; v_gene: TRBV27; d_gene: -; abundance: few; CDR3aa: CASSFFNQPQHF; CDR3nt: TGTGCCAGCAGTTTCTTCAATCAGCCCCAGCATTTT
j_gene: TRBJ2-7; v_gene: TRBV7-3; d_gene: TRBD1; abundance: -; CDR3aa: CASSSQGAGEQYF; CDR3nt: TGTGCCAGCAGTTCGCAGGGGGCCGGGGAGCAGTACTTC
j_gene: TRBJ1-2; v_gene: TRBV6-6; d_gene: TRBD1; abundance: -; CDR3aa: CASSLGQINYGYTF; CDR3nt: TGTGCCAGCAGTTTGGGACAGATCAACTATGGCTACACCTTC
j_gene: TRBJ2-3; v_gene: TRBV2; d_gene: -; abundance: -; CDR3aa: CASMGRSPSDTQYF; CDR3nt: TGTGCCAGCATGGGCCGCTCTCCCTCAGATACGCAGTATTTT
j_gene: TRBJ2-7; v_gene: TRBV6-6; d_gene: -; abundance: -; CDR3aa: CASSYAQGSYEQYF; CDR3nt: TGTGCCAGCAGTTACGCCCAGGGCTCCTACGAGCAGTACTTC
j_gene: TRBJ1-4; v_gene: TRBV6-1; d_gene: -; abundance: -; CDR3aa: CASSFTTATNEKLFF; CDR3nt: TGTGCCAGCAGTTTTACTACTGCAACTAATGAAAAACTGTTTTTT
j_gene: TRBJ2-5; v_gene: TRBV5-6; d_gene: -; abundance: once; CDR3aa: CASSRRHQTQYF; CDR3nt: TGTGCCAGCAGCCGACGTCATCAGACCCAGTACTTC
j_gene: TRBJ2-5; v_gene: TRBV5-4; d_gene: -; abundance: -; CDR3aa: CASSSSGTERETQYF; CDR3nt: TGTGCCAGCAGCTCCTCCGGGACCGAAAGGGAGACCCAGTACTTC
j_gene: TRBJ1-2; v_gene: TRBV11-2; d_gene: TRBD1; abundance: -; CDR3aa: CASSSLQGKDYGYTF; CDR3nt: TGTGCCAGCAGCTCCCTACAGGGGAAGGACTATGGCTACACCTTC
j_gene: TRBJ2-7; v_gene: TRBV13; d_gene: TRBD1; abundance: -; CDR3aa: CASSSTDRGYEQYF; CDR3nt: TGTGCCAGCAGCTCAACCGACAGGGGATACGAGCAGTACTTC
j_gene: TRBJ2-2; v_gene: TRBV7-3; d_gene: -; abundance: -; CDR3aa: CASSLIAQTGELFF; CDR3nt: TGTGCCAGCAGCTTAATAGCCCAAACCGGGGAGCTGTTTTTT
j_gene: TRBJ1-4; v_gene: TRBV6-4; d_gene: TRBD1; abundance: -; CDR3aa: CASSETGGDYTTNEKLFF; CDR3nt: TGTGCCAGCAGTGAAACAGGGGGAGATTATACAACTAATGAAAAACTGTTTTTT
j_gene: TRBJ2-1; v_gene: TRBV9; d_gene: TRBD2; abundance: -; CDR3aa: CARKRGLAAHNEQFF; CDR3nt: TGTGCCAGAAAGAGAGGACTAGCGGCTCACAATGAGCAGTTCTTC
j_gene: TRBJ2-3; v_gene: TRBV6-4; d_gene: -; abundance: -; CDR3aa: CASRAPSLLTDTQYF; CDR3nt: TGTGCCAGCAGGGCCCCCTCGCTCCTCACAGATACGCAGTATTTT
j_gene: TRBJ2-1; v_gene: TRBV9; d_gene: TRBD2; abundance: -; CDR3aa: CASSVGGAGGLSYNEQFF; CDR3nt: TGTGCCAGCAGCGTAGGGGGAGCGGGAGGGTTGTCCTACAATGAGCAGTTCTTC